The rows below give T cell receptor beta chains drawn from one sample of a study of early T cells in non-severe SARS-CoV-2 infection. Each CDR3 protein is one row after TCRdb ran MiXCR on the 5' RACE reads. In the table there are 80,000 to 95,000 distinct CDR3 sequences, around 13% of which are singletons. Source material: whole blood. These receptors all come from an adult who was a healthcare worker with PCR-confirmed SARS-CoV-2 infection or an uninfected control (not recorded which). CDR3s include the opening cysteine and the closing phenylalanine or tryptophan. A D gene is named only where the DNA matches it firmly. The size of a clone is reported for some rows only, either as once, few or many, or as a class for expanded clones.

cdr3_nt,cdr3_aa,v_call,clone_size,d_call,j_call
TGTGCCAGCAGCCCTATTGACCCCGGGATTCAGTACTTC,CASSPIDPGIQYF,TRBV3-1,-,-,TRBJ2-4
TGCAGTGGGAGGAGCGGAGGGAACACTGAAGCTTTCTTT,CSGRSGGNTEAFF,TRBV20-1,many,-,TRBJ1-1
TGTGCCAGCAGCTTCATGAAGGGGGCGAATCAGCCCCAGCATTTT,CASSFMKGANQPQHF,TRBV7-2,-,TRBD1,TRBJ1-5
TGCGCCAGCAGTCTGCGGCAGTCGAACACTGAAGCTTTCTTT,CASSLRQSNTEAFF,TRBV10-1,few,-,TRBJ1-1
TGTGCCAGCCGTTCTAGCGGGATCTTCACAGATACGCAGTATTTT,CASRSSGIFTDTQYF,TRBV25-1,-,TRBD2,TRBJ2-3
TGTGCCAGCAGCCAAGATAAAAGGGACAGCTCTAGCACAGATACGCAGTATTTT,CASSQDKRDSSSTDTQYF,TRBV14,few,TRBD1,TRBJ2-3
TGCAGTGCTAGAGTGATCGGACATGCGAGCGAGCAGTACTTC,CSARVIGHASEQYF,TRBV20-1,few,-,TRBJ2-7
TGTGCCAGCAGCTTAGATCAGGCTAGCGGGGAGAAGCAGTATTTT,CASSLDQASGEKQYF,TRBV11-3,few,TRBD2,TRBJ2-3
TGTGCCAGCAGTGGACACCTCCCTGAAACTGAAGCTTTCTTT,CASSGHLPETEAFF,TRBV6-6,-,-,TRBJ1-1
TGTGCCAGCAGTGACGGTCAGCGGGACACAGATACGCAGTATTTT,CASSDGQRDTDTQYF,TRBV6-4,many,TRBD2,TRBJ2-3
TGTGCCAGCAGTTTACGGCGGGCGGATGAAAAACTGTTTTTT,CASSLRRADEKLFF,TRBV12-3/TRBV12-4,few,-,TRBJ1-4
TGTGCCAGCAGCTTTATTAAGGGTATATCGGGACTGAGTTACAATGAGCAGTTCTTC,CASSFIKGISGLSYNEQFF,TRBV7-8,few,-,TRBJ2-1
TGTGCCAGCTCTTGGACTAGCGGCTCGGAGACCCAGTACTTC,CASSWTSGSETQYF,TRBV11-2,many,TRBD2,TRBJ2-5
TGTGCCAGCAGTTACTCGGACTACAGGGGGCTGACTACTGAAGCTTTCTTT,CASSYSDYRGLTTEAFF,TRBV6-2/TRBV6-3,few,TRBD1,TRBJ1-1
TGTGCCAGTTTCACCGACACTGAGAACACTGAAGCTTTCTTT,CASFTDTENTEAFF,TRBV18,-,-,TRBJ1-1
TGTGCCAGCAGCGTAGGGTTGGGGACTAGAGCCTACGAGCAGTACTTC,CASSVGLGTRAYEQYF,TRBV9,-,TRBD2,TRBJ2-7
TGTGCCATCAGTGAGTCAGTGGAATTCGAGCAGTACTTC,CAISESVEFEQYF,TRBV10-3,-,-,TRBJ2-7
TGCAGTGTTCCGACAGGGGGACATGAAAAACTGTTTTTT,CSVPTGGHEKLFF,TRBV20-1,-,TRBD1,TRBJ1-4
TGTGCCAGCAGCTCGCCAGCCTCTGGAAACACCATATATTTT,CASSSPASGNTIYF,TRBV7-6,many,-,TRBJ1-3
TGTGCCAGCAGCCCCGGGACAGATGTTTACAATGAGCAGTTCTTC,CASSPGTDVYNEQFF,TRBV3-1,many,TRBD1,TRBJ2-1
TGTGCCAGCGGTTGGACAGCAACTAATGAAAAACTGTTTTTT,CASGWTATNEKLFF,TRBV7-6,few,-,TRBJ1-4
TGTGCCAGCAGTTCGGGACAGTGGAATTCGGAGACCCAGTACTTC,CASSSGQWNSETQYF,TRBV6-2/TRBV6-3,-,TRBD1,TRBJ2-5
TGTGCCAGCAGACAGGGACACGGAGTCTACGAGCAGTACTTC,CASRQGHGVYEQYF,TRBV7-2,-,-,TRBJ2-7
TGTGCCAGCAGCTTTGGTGGTGGCGGGGACAGCTCTGGAAACACCATATATTTT,CASSFGGGGDSSGNTIYF,TRBV7-9,few,TRBD1,TRBJ1-3
TGCGCCAGCACGGAGGGGGGCATTCGGGATACGCAGTATTTT,CASTEGGIRDTQYF,TRBV5-1,few,-,TRBJ2-3
TGTGCCAGCAGCTTCCGCGCCAACATGAACACTGAAGCTTTCTTT,CASSFRANMNTEAFF,TRBV5-5,-,-,TRBJ1-1
TGTGCCAGCGTCATAGGGCGCACAGATACGCAGTATTTT,CASVIGRTDTQYF,TRBV13,many,-,TRBJ2-3
TGTGCCAGCAGCCTGAGGGGGGCAGGACCAGACGAGCAGTACTTC,CASSLRGAGPDEQYF,TRBV7-9,many,-,TRBJ2-7